The next 28 T cell receptor beta chains were all read from a single sample in a study of T-cell reconstitution after alpha-beta-depleted transplantation in children (dated by TCRdb to about 2016). The treatment or condition label, read with the paper, signifies: allogeneic hematopoietic cell transplantation with graft depleted of TCRalphabeta T cells and CD19 B cells. Receptors were amplified or captured by PCR. Reads for this sample came from an Illumina HiSeq 2500. Molecular barcoding was employed in the preparation of TCR libraries, with unique molecular identifiers being used to normalize TCRbeta repertoire quantification. TCRdb reworked the public reads: Q25 trimming with fastp, MiXCR clone assembly, productive beta chains retained. Each entry merges the rows of one CDR3 protein and shows their most common DNA and genes. In this sample the table shows fewer than 700,000 distinct CDR3 sequences, around 13% of which occur a single time. Over 2% of the sample belongs to the ten largest clones.

Material: PBMCs, mostly from graft donor cells, obtained 360 days after TCRalphabeta/CD19-depleted stem cell transplant. These receptors were taken from a male patient younger than 18 who had a stem cell transplant for acute myeloid leukemia, so the T cells may come from the graft donor.

This clonotype was found a few times. This rearrangement joins TRBV30 to TRBJ2-2, with D uncertain. From germline, CDR1 is GTSNPN and CDR2 SVGIG (reference sequence). V shed 4 bases and J shed 9 bases, with 9 bases lying between them. The CDR3 spans 11 residues. This chain's CDR3 is CAWTDRRELFF. The CDR3 DNA reads TGTGCCTGGACTGACCGGAGGGAGCTGTTTTTT.

The chain uses TRBV7-2 and TRBJ2-5; D is tentatively TRBD1 or TRBD2 (5 bases each). Trimming removed 3 bases at V and 1 base at J, with 12 bases between. Germline loops: CDR1 SGHTA, CDR2 FQGNSA. The CDR3 is 15 residues long. The CDR3, as DNA: TGTGCCAGCAGCTTGCTACCGGGACCCCAAGAGACCCAGTACTTC. Protein product: CASSLLPGPQETQYF.

This rearrangement joins TRBV28 to TRBJ2-1; 14 bases map to TRBD2. Looked up from germline, CDR1 is MDHEN and CDR2 is SYDVKM. Trimming at V came to 3 bases and at J to 8 bases, leaving 6 bases not matched to a gene. CDR3 size: 16 residues. The CDR3 DNA reads TGTGCCAGCAGTTTCTCGCGACTAGCGGGAGGGGATGAGCAGTTCTTC. It codes for CASSFSRLAGGDEQFF.

The chain is built from TRBV5-1 and TRBJ1-5; 10 nucleotides match TRBD1. The ends lost 3 bases at V and 3 bases at J; junction bases unmatched: 9. The V gene's germline CDR1 is SGHRS and CDR2 YFSETQ. The CDR3 length is 17 residues. In DNA form, the CDR3 reads TGCGCCAGCAGCTCGGGGACAGGGGAACCCTCCAATCAGCCCCAGCATTTT. Residues: CASSSGTGEPSNQPQHF. The whole variable domain, remainder taken from reference TRBV5-1 and TRBJ1-5, is KAGVTQTPRYLIKTRGQQVTLSCSPISGHRSVSWYQQTPGQGLQFLFEYFSETQRNKGNFPGRFSGRQFSNSRSEMNVSTLELGDSALYLCASSSGTGEPSNQPQHFGDGTRLSIL.

Ten or more counts support this clonotype. The rearrangement joins TRBV18 to TRBJ2-7; TRBD1 matches 8 bases. CDR1 and CDR2 (germline): KGHSH, LQKENI. Trimming cost V 4 bases and J 5 bases; bases outside gene matches: 16. The CDR3 totals 17 residues. CDR3: CASSRPITGTGTHEQYF. The CDR3 nucleotides are TGTGCCAGCTCACGACCTATTACCGGGACAGGAACACACGAGCAGTACTTC.

In its sample, this clonotype was seen many times. The chain combines TRBV12-3 or TRBV12-4 with TRBJ2-7; D tentatively reads TRBD1 or TRBD2 (5 bases each). The length of the CDR3 is 15 residues. With 6 bases removed from V and 2 bases from J, the gap between germline ends came to 17 bases. The CDR3 bases are TGTGCCAGCAGCACCGGGACCTTGGAGGCCTACGAGCAGTACTTC. Residues: CASSTGTLEAYEQYF.

The chain uses TRBV4-3 and TRBJ2-1, with 9 positions matching TRBD2. The junction had 4 bases not matched to a gene; V was cut back by 0 bases and J by 4 bases. Looked up from germline, CDR1 is LGHNA and CDR2 is YSLEER. This CDR3 region has 16 residues. The CDR3 reads CASSQERGGGYNEQFF. The CDR3 region has the DNA TGCGCCAGCAGCCAAGAGCGGGGGGGCGGGTACAATGAGCAGTTCTTC.

This clonotype was observed at least ten times. The chain has TRBV6-1 and TRBJ1-2, with TRBD1 matching 7 bases. Germline lookup yields CDR1 MNHNS and CDR2 SASEGT. J lost 4 bases, V lost 7 bases, and 12 bases had no gene match. This CDR3 contains 15 residues. The CDR3 DNA reads as TGTGCCAGCATAGGGCAGGGGGGGTCTGGCTATGGCTACACCTTC. It encodes CASIGQGGSGYGYTF.

In its sample, this clonotype was seen a few times. The rearrangement links TRBV20-1 to TRBJ2-1, with 11 nucleotides matching TRBD2. CDR1 DFQATT and CDR2 SNEGSKA come from the germline V gene (reference sequence). V was pared by 1 base and J by 7 bases, with 6 bases of the junction left unmatched. This CDR3 comprises 15 residues. CDR3 amino acids: CSARGTSGRWNEQFF. The CDR3 DNA is TGCAGTGCTAGAGGTACTAGCGGGAGATGGAATGAGCAGTTCTTC.

The CDR3 sequence is CASSLAPSPFIETQYF. The CDR3 DNA reads TGTGCCAGCAGCTTAGCGCCTAGCCCATTTATCGAGACCCAGTACTTC. The V and J genes are TRBV7-2 and TRBJ2-5; D possibly corresponds to TRBD2 (5 bases). V was trimmed by 0 bases and J by 5 bases, leaving 16 bases between them. Germline V gives CDR1 SGHTA, CDR2 FQGNSA. This CDR3 comprises 16 residues. The whole variable domain, remainder taken from reference TRBV7-2 and TRBJ2-5, is GAGVSQSPSNKVTEKGKDVELRCDPISGHTALYWYRQSLGQGLEFLIYFQGNSAPDKSGLPSDRFSAERTGGSVSTLTIQRTQQEDSAVYLCASSLAPSPFIETQYFGPGTRLLVL.

This clonotype has just a few counts. The J gene is TRBJ2-1, the V gene TRBV29-1; no definite D call. Per germline, CDR1 SQVTM and CDR2 ANQGSEA. This CDR3 comprises 14 residues. The V and J ends lost 3 bases and 2 bases respectively, with 11 bases between them. In DNA form, the CDR3 reads TGCAGCGTTGAGGGCCCGGAACCCTACAATGAGCAGTTCTTC. Protein product: CSVEGPEPYNEQFF.

V usage is TRBV5-1 and J usage is TRBJ1-1; no firm D call. The germline V gene encodes CDR1 SGHRS and CDR2 YFSETQ. CDR3 size: 13 residues. Trimming shortened V by 0 bases and J by 4 bases, and 7 bases separated the two germline ends. This CDR3 is CASSLGAATEAFF. The CDR3 DNA reads TGCGCCAGCAGCTTGGGTGCAGCCACTGAAGCTTTCTTT.

The chain links TRBV29-1 to TRBJ2-1; 9 bases match TRBD1. This CDR3 is built from 13 residues. The germline V gene encodes CDR1 SQVTM and CDR2 ANQGSEA. The V gene end was trimmed by 7 bases and the J gene end by 6 bases; junction bases not matched to a gene: 7. The CDR3 sequence: CSAPGTGTNEQFF. As DNA, the CDR3 is TGCAGCGCCCCCGGGACAGGGACCAATGAGCAGTTCTTC.

The V call is TRBV13, the J call TRBJ2-7; weak D call: TRBD2 (6 bases). The CDR3 covers 15 residues. The germline V and J ends were trimmed by 5 bases and 1 base, with 15 bases remaining between them. The germline V gene has CDR1 PRHDT and CDR2 FYEKMQ (reference sequence). The CDR3 bases are TGTGCCAGCAGCCCCTCAATGGAGGGATCCTACGAGCAGTACTTC. Its translation: CASSPSMEGSYEQYF.

This clonotype was seen only a few times. CDR3 region: CASSLSLSVRDSTYEQYF. The CDR3 DNA reads as TGTGCCAGCAGTTTATCGTTATCCGTCCGGGACAGCACCTACGAGCAGTACTTC. The rearrangement uses TRBV28 and TRBJ2-7; TRBD1 matches 7 bases. This CDR3 region has 18 residues. The V segment lost 1 base and the J segment 2 bases; nucleotides outside the gene matches: 14. The germline CDR1 and CDR2 sequences are MDHEN and SYDVKM. The whole variable domain, remainder taken from reference TRBV28 and TRBJ2-7, is DVKVTQSSRYLVKRTGEKVFLECVQDMDHENMFWYRQDPGLGLRLIYFSYDVKMKEKGDIPEGYSVSREKKERFSLILESASTNQTSMYLCASSLSLSVRDSTYEQYFGPGTRLTVT.

This clonotype has just a few counts. This chain connects TRBV20-1 to TRBJ2-7, with TRBD1 matching 10 bases. Germline assignment: CDR1 DFQATT and CDR2 SNEGSKA (reference sequence). CDR3 length equals 16 residues. V was pared by 1 base and J by 4 bases, with 10 bases of the junction left unmatched. The chain's CDR3 is CSARGQGALRKYEQYF. The CDR3 DNA is TGCAGTGCTAGAGGACAGGGGGCGCTGCGAAAATACGAGCAGTACTTC.

The table lists this clonotype with many counts. The chain uses TRBV28 and TRBJ2-2, with 7 bases that match TRBD1. This CDR3 region has 13 residues. With V trimmed by 6 bases and J by 7 bases, 5 bases remained unmatched. Germline V gives CDR1 MDHEN, CDR2 SYDVKM. DNA for the CDR3: TGTGCCAGCAGCCCCTGGGACAGCGGGGAGCTGTTTTTT. Translated, it gives CASSPWDSGELFF.

This clonotype was seen only a few times. The chain carries TRBV29-1 and TRBJ2-3, with 9 bases aligning to TRBD2. The CDR3 totals 16 residues. CDR1 is SQVTM, CDR2 ANQGSEA, per germline. J was trimmed by 8 bases and V by 1 base; bases with no gene match: 13. CDR3 loop: CSVEGIAGGPLGTQYF. As DNA, the CDR3 is TGCAGCGTTGAAGGGATCGCGGGAGGGCCTTTGGGTACGCAGTATTTT.

The chain uses TRBV5-1 and TRBJ2-3; tentatively, D is TRBD2 (6 bases). V was shortened by 4 bases and J by 0 bases, with 21 bases between the two germline ends. The CDR3 is made up of 18 amino acids. The germline CDR1 and CDR2 sequences are SGHRS and YFSETQ. This CDR3 reads CASSVQGAVGTSTDTQYF. The CDR3 DNA is TGCGCCAGCAGCGTGCAAGGGGCTGTCGGGACTAGCACAGATACGCAGTATTTT.

The sample holds a few counts of this clonotype. V usage is TRBV29-1 and J usage is TRBJ2-4; D is undetermined. The CDR3 runs to 14 residues. V lost 1 base and J lost 1, with 8 bases in between. Germline V gene sequence: CDR1 SQVTM, CDR2 ANQGSEA. CDR3 amino acids: CSVEAGWAKNIQYF. CDR3 bases: TGCAGCGTTGAAGCCGGGTGGGCCAAAAACATTCAGTACTTC.

The gene calls are TRBV7-9 and TRBJ2-3, with 8 bases aligning to TRBD2. Trimming took 0 bases from V and 2 from J; bases not matched to a gene: 7. The CDR3 runs 17 residues. The germline V gene has CDR1 SEHNR and CDR2 FQNEAQ (reference sequence). The CDR3 loop is CASSLAVGGRNTDTQYF. In nucleotides, the CDR3 is TGTGCCAGCAGCTTAGCGGTTGGCGGGAGGAACACAGATACGCAGTATTTT. Full variable domain (outside the CDR3, taken from reference TRBV7-9 and TRBJ2-3): DTGVSQNPRHKITKRGQNVTFRCDPISEHNRLYWYRQTLGQGPEFLTYFQNEAQLEKSRLLSDRFSAERPKGSFSTLEIQRTEQGDSAMYLCASSLAVGGRNTDTQYFGPGTRLTVL.

The table lists this clonotype with a few counts. V usage is TRBV30 and J usage is TRBJ1-1; weak D call: TRBD1 (5 bases). Per the germline V gene, CDR1 is GTSNPN and CDR2 is SVGIG (reference sequence). V was shortened by 3 bases and J by 1 base, with 9 bases between the two germline ends. The CDR3 is made up of 13 amino acids. The CDR3 sequence is CAWRATGNTEAFF. The DNA of the CDR3 is TGTGCCTGGAGGGCCACAGGGAACACTGAAGCTTTCTTT.

The V call is TRBV28, the J call TRBJ1-4, with D uncertain. V was pared by 3 bases and J by 5 bases, with 13 bases between. The V gene's germline CDR1 is MDHEN and CDR2 SYDVKM. The CDR3 length is 15 residues. The CDR3 DNA is TGTGCCAGCAGTTTTCGGGCAGGACCAAATGAAAAACTGTTTTTT. Amino acids: CASSFRAGPNEKLFF.

V gene TRBV12-3 or TRBV12-4 combines with J gene TRBJ1-1; 9 nucleotides agree with TRBD1. V was pared by 2 bases and J by 6 bases, with 10 bases of the junction left unmatched. This CDR3 spans 16 amino acids. CDR3 coding DNA: TGTGCCAGCAGTTTAACCCGGCAAGACAGGGGGGCTGAAGCTTTCTTT. This encodes CASSLTRQDRGAEAFF.

Only a few counts were recorded for this clonotype. V gene TRBV29-1 combines with J gene TRBJ2-5; 7 bases agree with TRBD2. V lost 2 bases to trimming and J lost 5 bases; unmatched junction nucleotides: 8. Looked up from germline, CDR1 is SQVTM and CDR2 is ANQGSEA. The CDR3 contains 14 residues. The CDR3 DNA reads as TGCAGCGTTGAACGGCGGGAGTTTGGGGAGACCCAGTACTTC. It is translated as CSVERREFGETQYF. Using reference TRBV29-1 and TRBJ2-5 for the parts outside the CDR3, the full variable domain is SAVISQKPSRDICQRGTSLTIQCQVDSQVTMMFWYRQQPGQSLTLIATANQGSEATYESGFVIDKFPISRPNLTFSTLTVSNMSPEDSSIYLCSVERREFGETQYFGPGTRLLVL.

This clonotype appeared many times. This sequence joins TRBV5-1 and TRBJ2-3; D remains ambiguous. V lost 1 base and J lost 2, with 8 bases in between. Per germline, CDR1 SGHRS and CDR2 YFSETQ. The CDR3 covers 14 residues. CDR3 residues: CASSLQGLTDTQYF. For the CDR3, the DNA is TGCGCCAGCAGCTTGCAAGGGCTCACAGATACGCAGTATTTT.

This clonotype appeared a few times. This chain connects TRBV4-3 to TRBJ2-1, with D perhaps matching TRBD1 (6 bases). The CDR3 is 14 residues long. Germline V gives CDR1 LGHNA, CDR2 YSLEER. V lost 6 bases and J 10 bases, leaving 19 bases between the germline ends. Written as DNA, the CDR3 is TGCGCCAGCAGTAACAGGGTACCAGAAGGGGAGCAGTTCTTC. Amino acid sequence: CASSNRVPEGEQFF.

This chain links TRBV21-1 with TRBJ2-1. TRBV21-1 is described as a pseudogene. The CDR3 consists of 14 residues. The CDR3 nucleotides read TGTGCCAGCAGCAAAGGTCCGGCTACCAATGAGCAGTTCTTC. Encoded protein: CASSKGPATNEQFF.